Listed below are T cell receptor beta chains from one sample, sequenced in a study of spatial heterogeneity in lung cancer. TCRdb reprocessed the 5' RACE reads via MiXCR and lists one record per CDR3 protein. The sample has about 43,000 distinct CDR3 sequences; about 22% are singletons. The sample in question was PBMCs, obtained at follow-up. These receptor sequences come from a female donor with early-stage non-small cell lung cancer. CDR3s include the opening cysteine and the closing phenylalanine or tryptophan. The D gene is left open where the match is weak. Size is stated for part of the rows, as once, few or many counts, or as a class when the clone is expanded.

CDR3 protein: CASSYDIGETQYF
CDR3 DNA: TGTGCCAGCAGCTATGACATAGGAGAGACCCAGTACTTC
clone size: few
J gene: TRBJ2-5
D gene: -
V gene: TRBV5-5

CDR3 protein: CASSPLAGHNEQFF
CDR3 DNA: TGTGCCAGCAGCCCTCTAGCGGGGCACAATGAGCAGTTCTTC
clone size: few
J gene: TRBJ2-1
D gene: TRBD2
V gene: TRBV5-4

CDR3 protein: CSALTPEETQYF
CDR3 DNA: TGCAGCGCCTTGACCCCTGAAGAGACCCAGTACTTC
clone size: many
J gene: TRBJ2-5
D gene: -
V gene: TRBV29-1

CDR3 protein: CASSVEGTASYEQYF
CDR3 DNA: TGTGCCAGCAGCGTAGAGGGGACAGCCTCCTACGAGCAGTACTTC
clone size: -
J gene: TRBJ2-7
D gene: TRBD1
V gene: TRBV9

CDR3 protein: CASSQDTGVMNTEAFF
CDR3 DNA: TGCGCCAGCAGCCAAGATACGGGTGTGATGAACACTGAAGCTTTCTTT
clone size: once
J gene: TRBJ1-1
D gene: -
V gene: TRBV4-1

CDR3 protein: CASSKAVQPQHF
CDR3 DNA: TGTGCCAGCAGCAAAGCGGTGCAGCCCCAGCATTTT
clone size: few
J gene: TRBJ1-5
D gene: -
V gene: TRBV21-1

CDR3 protein: CSARAGAKNIQYF
CDR3 DNA: TGCAGTGCTAGAGCCGGAGCCAAAAACATTCAGTACTTC
clone size: -
J gene: TRBJ2-4
D gene: -
V gene: TRBV20-1

CDR3 protein: CASSLSRGRNTEAFF
CDR3 DNA: TGCGCCAGCAGCTTGTCGAGGGGGCGGAACACTGAAGCTTTCTTT
clone size: -
J gene: TRBJ1-1
D gene: TRBD1
V gene: TRBV5-1

CDR3 protein: CASSLEGGLNTEAFF
CDR3 DNA: TGTGCCAGCAGCTTAGAAGGAGGGCTGAACACTGAAGCTTTCTTT
clone size: few
J gene: TRBJ1-1
D gene: -
V gene: TRBV7-3

CDR3 protein: CASSDGRNEKLFF
CDR3 DNA: TGTGCCAGCTCTGACGGGAGGAACGAAAAACTGTTTTTT
clone size: many
J gene: TRBJ1-4
D gene: -
V gene: TRBV18

CDR3 protein: CASSPKGGVYEQYF
CDR3 DNA: TGTGCCAGCAGCCCTAAAGGGGGAGTCTACGAGCAGTACTTC
clone size: many
J gene: TRBJ2-7
D gene: -
V gene: TRBV7-9

CDR3 protein: CASNPSGVRETQYF
CDR3 DNA: TGTGCCAGCAACCCTAGCGGAGTCCGAGAGACCCAGTACTTC
clone size: -
J gene: TRBJ2-5
D gene: TRBD2
V gene: TRBV28

CDR3 protein: CASSQDRRGGSWEQYF
CDR3 DNA: TGCGCCAGCAGCCAAGATCGGCGGGGAGGCAGCTGGGAGCAGTACTTC
clone size: -
J gene: TRBJ2-7
D gene: -
V gene: TRBV4-1

CDR3 protein: CASSPMDWSNEQFF
CDR3 DNA: TGTGCCAGCAGCCCAATGGACTGGTCGAATGAGCAGTTCTTC
clone size: many
J gene: TRBJ2-1
D gene: -
V gene: TRBV7-9

CDR3 protein: CAISEMGLAISYNEQFF
CDR3 DNA: TGTGCCATCAGTGAGATGGGACTAGCGATCTCCTACAATGAGCAGTTCTTC
clone size: many
J gene: TRBJ2-1
D gene: TRBD2
V gene: TRBV10-3

CDR3 protein: CASSLASRGTTQYF
CDR3 DNA: TGTGCCAGCAGCTTAGCCTCGAGGGGCACAACGCAGTATTTT
clone size: few
J gene: TRBJ2-3
D gene: -
V gene: TRBV7-8

CDR3 protein: CASSLRTGAYNEQFF
CDR3 DNA: TGTGCCAGCAGCTTACGGACAGGGGCCTACAATGAGCAGTTCTTC
clone size: few
J gene: TRBJ2-1
D gene: TRBD1
V gene: TRBV7-9

CDR3 protein: CASSGSFTGELFF
CDR3 DNA: TGTGCCAGTAGCGGGAGTTTTACCGGGGAGCTGTTTTTT
clone size: -
J gene: TRBJ2-2
D gene: -
V gene: TRBV19

CDR3 protein: CASSEIRQGGDKAFF
CDR3 DNA: TGCGCCAGCAGTGAGATTAGACAGGGGGGGGATAAAGCTTTCTTT
clone size: -
J gene: TRBJ1-1
D gene: TRBD1
V gene: TRBV10-2

CDR3 protein: CSAPDFQGNSYEQYF
CDR3 DNA: TGCAGTGCCCCGGATTTTCAGGGTAACTCCTACGAGCAGTACTTC
clone size: few
J gene: TRBJ2-7
D gene: -
V gene: TRBV20-1

CDR3 protein: CASRTPGSSYNEQFF
CDR3 DNA: TGCGCCAGCAGAACACCAGGGAGCTCCTACAATGAGCAGTTCTTC
clone size: once
J gene: TRBJ2-1
D gene: -
V gene: TRBV5-1

CDR3 protein: CASSSGAEQFF
CDR3 DNA: TGTGCCAGCAGTTCCGGGGCCGAGCAGTTCTTC
clone size: -
J gene: TRBJ2-1
D gene: -
V gene: TRBV27

CDR3 protein: CAWSVQTHRGPQHF
CDR3 DNA: TGTGCCTGGAGTGTACAAACCCACCGGGGGCCCCAGCATTTT
clone size: many
J gene: TRBJ1-5
D gene: -
V gene: TRBV30

CDR3 protein: CATSREDYGYTF
CDR3 DNA: TGTGCCACCAGCAGAGAAGACTATGGCTACACCTTC
clone size: few
J gene: TRBJ1-2
D gene: -
V gene: TRBV15

CDR3 protein: CASSSLGVVNTEAFF
CDR3 DNA: TGCGCCAGCAGCTCCTTGGGGGTGGTGAACACTGAAGCTTTCTTT
clone size: few
J gene: TRBJ1-1
D gene: -
V gene: TRBV5-1

CDR3 protein: CASSLVFLAGGRRTDTQYF
CDR3 DNA: TGCGCCAGCAGCTTGGTCTTCCTAGCGGGAGGGCGGCGCACAGATACGCAGTATTTT
clone size: many
J gene: TRBJ2-3
D gene: TRBD2
V gene: TRBV5-1

CDR3 protein: CASSRTNYGYTF
CDR3 DNA: TGTGCCAGCAGCCGGACTAACTATGGCTACACCTTC
clone size: few
J gene: TRBJ1-2
D gene: -
V gene: TRBV7-9

CDR3 protein: CASSLESIGQYF
CDR3 DNA: TGCGCCAGCAGCTTGGAGAGTATCGGGCAGTACTTC
clone size: medium-sized
J gene: TRBJ2-7
D gene: -
V gene: TRBV5-1

CDR3 protein: CATSRAVTGTGKNIQYF
CDR3 DNA: TGTGCCACCAGCAGAGCCGTAACCGGGACAGGGAAAAACATTCAGTACTTC
clone size: few
J gene: TRBJ2-4
D gene: TRBD1
V gene: TRBV15